This T cell receptor (beta chain) was captured by sequencing in a study of blood T cell repertoires in COVID-19. This clone appeared a few times. In the study's own analysis: Amplification with reference gene primers provided the estimates of nucleated cell counts. Sequencing was performed with immunoSEQ multiplex PCR; in TCRdb, only in-frame clones are kept and a portion is missing. The DNA gave D and trimming, while V, J and clone size come from that table. Of 220,000 or so clones listed, around 84% were seen once; the top ten hold 20%. This CDR3 is built from 17 residues. Germline V gene lookup returns CDR1 LGHDT and CDR2 YNNKEL (reference sequence). V was shortened by 0 bases and J by 0 bases, with 11 bases between the two germline ends.

The V call is TRBV3-1 (or the pseudogene TRBV3-2), the J call TRBJ2-2; possible D gene TRBD1, 6 bases. This receptor was obtained from a man aged 25 to 45 with active or convalescent COVID-19. What was sequenced was peripheral blood. This CDR3 reads CASSQDSGVPNTGELFF. The CDR3 bases are TGTGCCAGCAGCCAAGATTCAGGGGTACCGAACACCGGGGAGCTGTTTTTT.